The rows below give T cell receptor beta chains drawn from one sample of a study of blood T cell repertoires in COVID-19. Sequencing was performed with immunoSEQ multiplex PCR; in TCRdb, only in-frame clones are kept and a portion is missing. The table includes 140,000 or so clones, 85% detected once. Source material: peripheral blood. Receptor source: a man in his forties or fifties with acute or convalescent COVID-19. Each CDR3 is given with its conserved first and last residue. Each record gives: D gene, J gene, CDR3 length, V gene, clone size, CDR3 DNA, CDR3 protein. D genes are given only for firm matches. Where a row states a size, it is once, few, many or the class of an expanded clone; other rows omit it.

>-|TRBJ2-7|14|TRBV3-1/TRBV3-2|-
TGTGCCAGCAGCCAAGAAGAGGGCTCCTACGAGCAGTACTTC
CASSQEEGSYEQYF
>TRBD1|TRBJ1-1|12|TRBV19|-
TGTGCCAGTAGTCGGACAGGGCGGGAAGCTTTCTTT
CASSRTGREAFF
>TRBD1|TRBJ1-1|12|TRBV19|-
TGTGCCAGTAGTATCCCGGCAGGGGGCGCTTTCTTT
CASSIPAGGAFF
>TRBD1|TRBJ2-3|13|TRBV5-1|-
TGCGCCAGCAGCAGGACAGGGGAGGATACGCAGTATTTT
CASSRTGEDTQYF
>-|TRBJ1-1|16|TRBV5-1|-
TGCGCCAGCAGCCTACTGGGGGGGACCATGAACACTGAAGCTTTCTTT
CASSLLGGTMNTEAFF
>-|TRBJ1-6|18|TRBV21-1|once
TGTGCCAGCAGCCTACATGCCAACAGGGGGCAGGTGAATTCACCCCTCCACTTT
CASSLHANRGQVNSPLHF
>-|TRBJ1-2|16|TRBV7-3|few
TGTGCCAGCAGCTTAAGCGACAAAAACCCTCCCTATGGCTACACCTTC
CASSLSDKNPPYGYTF
>TRBD1|TRBJ1-1|14|TRBV28|-
TGTGCCAGCCTCCGGACAGGGGTGAACACTGAAGCTTTCTTT
CASLRTGVNTEAFF
>TRBD1|TRBJ2-5|14|TRBV2|-
TGTGCCAGCAGTGACACAGGGGACCAAGAGACCCAGTACTTC
CASSDTGDQETQYF
>-|TRBJ2-5|14|TRBV5-6|-
TGTGCCAGCAGCTTTCGGGGATCGGAAGAGACCCAGTACTTC
CASSFRGSEETQYF
>TRBD2|TRBJ2-2|14|TRBV11-3|once
TGTGCCAGCAGCTTGGGCGGGAGTACCGGGGAGCTGTTTTTT
CASSLGGSTGELFF
>-|TRBJ2-1|14|TRBV5-1|once
TGCGCCAGCAAATGGGTAAGCGGACTCAATGAGCAGTTCTTC
CASKWVSGLNEQFF
>-|TRBJ2-7|12|TRBV7-9|few
TGTGCCAGCAGCTTACAGGGTTACGAGCAGTACTTC
CASSLQGYEQYF
>-|TRBJ1-2|13|TRBV5-1|-
TGCGCCAGCAGTCGTGGGGGGGAGTATGGCTACACCTTC
CASSRGGEYGYTF
>TRBD1|TRBJ2-1|13|TRBV28|-
TGTGCCAGCAGGGACAGGGGGCAGAGTGAGCAGTTCTTC
CASRDRGQSEQFF
>-|TRBJ1-2|14|TRBV19|-
TGTGCCAGTAGTATGGGTAGCCCAGATTATGGCTACACCTTC
CASSMGSPDYGYTF
>-|TRBJ1-1|13|TRBV29-1|few
TGCAGCGGTGGGCCAGGGTACTATGGTGAAGCTTTCTTT
CSGGPGYYGEAFF
>TRBD1|TRBJ2-3|17|TRBV11-2|-
TGTGCCAGCAGCTTACGGGCAGGGGGCTTCCAAGGAGATACGCAGTATTTT
CASSLRAGGFQGDTQYF
>-|TRBJ1-2|15|TRBV6-5|-
TGTGCCAGCAGACGACTAGAGACCAGGCGCTATGGCTACACCTTC
CASRRLETRRYGYTF
>-|TRBJ1-1|14|TRBV28|-
TGTGCCAGCAGAGGCTGGTCGGGGAACACTGAAGCTTTCTTT
CASRGWSGNTEAFF
>TRBD1|TRBJ2-7|14|TRBV5-4|-
TGTGCCAGCAGCCCGGGACAGCCACTCTACGAGCAGTACTTC
CASSPGQPLYEQYF
>TRBD1|TRBJ1-1|15|TRBV6-5|once
TGTGCCAGCAGTTACTCGACCACAGGGGCGGGTGAAGCTTTCTTT
CASSYSTTGAGEAFF
>TRBD1|TRBJ2-6|18|TRBV23-1|-
TGCGCCACCTCCTCCGACGGGACAGGTAACTCTGGGGCCAACGTCCTGACTTTC
CATSSDGTGNSGANVLTF
>-|TRBJ2-3|15|TRBV7-7|-
TGTGCTAGCAGCTTAGGAAAGCGGAGCACAGATACGCAGTATTTT
CASSLGKRSTDTQYF